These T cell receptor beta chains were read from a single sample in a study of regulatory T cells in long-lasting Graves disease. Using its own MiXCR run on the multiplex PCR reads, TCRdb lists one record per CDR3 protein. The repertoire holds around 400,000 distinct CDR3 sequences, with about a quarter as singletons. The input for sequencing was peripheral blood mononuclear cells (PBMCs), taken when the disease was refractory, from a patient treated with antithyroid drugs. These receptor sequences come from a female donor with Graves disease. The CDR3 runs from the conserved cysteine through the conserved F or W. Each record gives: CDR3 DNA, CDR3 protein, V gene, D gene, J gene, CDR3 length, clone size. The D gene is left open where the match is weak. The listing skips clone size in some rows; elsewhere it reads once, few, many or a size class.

cdr3_nt: TGTGCCAGCAGCTTAAGACAGCCAAACTATGGCTACACCTTC; cdr3_aa: CASSLRQPNYGYTF; v_call: TRBV7-2; d_call: .; j_call: TRBJ1-2; cdr3_length: 14; clone_size: .
cdr3_nt: TGTGCCAGCAGCTTAGGGAGTGTCTATGGCTACACCTTC; cdr3_aa: CASSLGSVYGYTF; v_call: TRBV7-9; d_call: .; j_call: TRBJ1-2; cdr3_length: 13; clone_size: .
cdr3_nt: TGTGCCAGCAGTTCGACAGGGGTCTATGGCTACACCTTC; cdr3_aa: CASSSTGVYGYTF; v_call: TRBV5-1; d_call: TRBD1; j_call: TRBJ1-2; cdr3_length: 13; clone_size: many
cdr3_nt: TGTGCCAGCAGCCCAGAAGGGTGGTCGGCTTTCTTT; cdr3_aa: CASSPEGWSAFF; v_call: TRBV7-2; d_call: .; j_call: TRBJ1-1; cdr3_length: 12; clone_size: few
cdr3_nt: TGTGCCTGGAGTGGACACTCCTACGAGCAGTACTTC; cdr3_aa: CAWSGHSYEQYF; v_call: TRBV30; d_call: .; j_call: TRBJ2-7; cdr3_length: 12; clone_size: many
cdr3_nt: TGTGCCAGCAAATCTCAGGGGGAAGTCAATCAGCCCCAGCATTTT; cdr3_aa: CASKSQGEVNQPQHF; v_call: TRBV12-3/TRBV12-4; d_call: TRBD1; j_call: TRBJ1-5; cdr3_length: 15; clone_size: few
cdr3_nt: TGTGCCAGCAGTTTAAGTCAGGGGTCCCGTGGGACCCAGTACTTC; cdr3_aa: CASSLSQGSRGTQYF; v_call: TRBV2; d_call: .; j_call: TRBJ2-5; cdr3_length: 15; clone_size: many
cdr3_nt: TGTGCCAGCAGTTTAGGACAGGCCGTCATTTATGGCTACACCTTC; cdr3_aa: CASSLGQAVIYGYTF; v_call: TRBV6-5; d_call: TRBD1; j_call: TRBJ1-2; cdr3_length: 15; clone_size: .
cdr3_nt: TGTGCCAGTTCCAGGGGGAACAATCAGCCCCAGCATTTT; cdr3_aa: CASSRGNNQPQHF; v_call: TRBV18; d_call: TRBD1; j_call: TRBJ1-5; cdr3_length: 13; clone_size: few
cdr3_nt: TGTGCCAGCAGAACGCTAGCGGGGGGTACCGGGGAGCTGTTTTTT; cdr3_aa: CASRTLAGGTGELFF; v_call: TRBV2; d_call: TRBD2; j_call: TRBJ2-2; cdr3_length: 15; clone_size: many
cdr3_nt: TGTGCCAGTAGTATCGGGAATAGCAATCAGCCCCAGCATTTT; cdr3_aa: CASSIGNSNQPQHF; v_call: TRBV19; d_call: .; j_call: TRBJ1-5; cdr3_length: 14; clone_size: few
cdr3_nt: TGTGCCAGCAGTTTCCCACAGGGTCTAGGTGGGAACACTGAAGCTTTCTTT; cdr3_aa: CASSFPQGLGGNTEAFF; v_call: TRBV28; d_call: .; j_call: TRBJ1-1; cdr3_length: 17; clone_size: many
cdr3_nt: TGCAGTGCCCATCAGGGGTGGGACGAGCAGTACTTC; cdr3_aa: CSAHQGWDEQYF; v_call: TRBV20-1; d_call: .; j_call: TRBJ2-7; cdr3_length: 12; clone_size: many
cdr3_nt: TGTGCCAGCAGCGTACAGGGCCGCGAAACAGATACGCAGTATTTT; cdr3_aa: CASSVQGRETDTQYF; v_call: TRBV7-2; d_call: .; j_call: TRBJ2-3; cdr3_length: 15; clone_size: .
cdr3_nt: TGTGCCAGCAGCTTAGACTTAACTCGTAATGAGCAGTTCTTC; cdr3_aa: CASSLDLTRNEQFF; v_call: TRBV7-9; d_call: .; j_call: TRBJ2-1; cdr3_length: 14; clone_size: .
cdr3_nt: TGTGCCATCAGAGGCCGGGACAGGGGTTTTGAAGCTTTCTTT; cdr3_aa: CAIRGRDRGFEAFF; v_call: TRBV10-3; d_call: TRBD1; j_call: TRBJ1-1; cdr3_length: 14; clone_size: few
cdr3_nt: TGTGCCAGTAGTAAAGGACGGGCCCCATCATACGAGCAGTACTTC; cdr3_aa: CASSKGRAPSYEQYF; v_call: TRBV19; d_call: .; j_call: TRBJ2-7; cdr3_length: 15; clone_size: few
cdr3_nt: TGTGCCAGCAGTGACACTGGCAGGGGATACACCGGGGAGCTGTTTTTT; cdr3_aa: CASSDTGRGYTGELFF; v_call: TRBV6-2/TRBV6-3; d_call: .; j_call: TRBJ2-2; cdr3_length: 16; clone_size: .
cdr3_nt: TGTGCCAGCAGCCAACGTCCGGGACAGGGGGACACTGAAGCTTTCTTT; cdr3_aa: CASSQRPGQGDTEAFF; v_call: TRBV14; d_call: TRBD1; j_call: TRBJ1-1; cdr3_length: 16; clone_size: few
cdr3_nt: TGTGCCAGCAGCTTCGAAGACAATCAGCCCCAGCATTTT; cdr3_aa: CASSFEDNQPQHF; v_call: TRBV7-2; d_call: .; j_call: TRBJ1-5; cdr3_length: 13; clone_size: many
cdr3_nt: TGTGCCAGTAGTTCGGTCCCGGGACAGGGGGCCAACGTCCTGACTTTC; cdr3_aa: CASSSVPGQGANVLTF; v_call: TRBV19; d_call: TRBD1; j_call: TRBJ2-6; cdr3_length: 16; clone_size: many
cdr3_nt: TGTGCCTGGGGTCCCAAACAGGAGGGCTACACCTTC; cdr3_aa: CAWGPKQEGYTF; v_call: TRBV30; d_call: .; j_call: TRBJ1-2; cdr3_length: 12; clone_size: few
cdr3_nt: TGTGCCAGCAGCGGACTAGCGGGGGGTATGCGGACCGGGGAGCTGTTTTTT; cdr3_aa: CASSGLAGGMRTGELFF; v_call: TRBV6-1; d_call: TRBD2; j_call: TRBJ2-2; cdr3_length: 17; clone_size: .
cdr3_nt: TGTGCCAGCAGTTCCCTACTAGCGGGAGACCCAGGCTCTGGGGCCAACGTCCTGACTTTC; cdr3_aa: CASSSLLAGDPGSGANVLTF; v_call: TRBV28; d_call: TRBD2; j_call: TRBJ2-6; cdr3_length: 20; clone_size: many
cdr3_nt: TGCAGTGCTAGACGACAGGGGGTGGGAGAGCAGTACTTC; cdr3_aa: CSARRQGVGEQYF; v_call: TRBV20-1; d_call: TRBD1; j_call: TRBJ2-7; cdr3_length: 13; clone_size: few
cdr3_nt: TGTGCCAGCAGAGGACTAGGAGACTACGAGCAGTACTTC; cdr3_aa: CASRGLGDYEQYF; v_call: TRBV2; d_call: TRBD2; j_call: TRBJ2-7; cdr3_length: 13; clone_size: many
cdr3_nt: TGTGCCAGCAGCTTTGACGTAAATCAGCCCCAGCATTTT; cdr3_aa: CASSFDVNQPQHF; v_call: TRBV5-8; d_call: .; j_call: TRBJ1-5; cdr3_length: 13; clone_size: few
cdr3_nt: TGTGCCAGCAGCTTACTCTTCGCGAAGCCAAGGGACACTACCACCGGGGAGCTGTTTTTT; cdr3_aa: CASSLLFAKPRDTTTGELFF; v_call: TRBV28; d_call: .; j_call: TRBJ2-2; cdr3_length: 20; clone_size: few
cdr3_nt: TGCGCCAGCAGCTTGGTACAGCCGTTTAATTCACCCCTCCACTTT; cdr3_aa: CASSLVQPFNSPLHF; v_call: TRBV5-1; d_call: .; j_call: TRBJ1-6; cdr3_length: 15; clone_size: few
cdr3_nt: TGTGCCAGCAATATCGAAAGGGTCAGCTCTGGAAACACCATATATTTT; cdr3_aa: CASNIERVSSGNTIYF; v_call: TRBV28; d_call: .; j_call: TRBJ1-3; cdr3_length: 16; clone_size: many
cdr3_nt: TGTGCCTGGAGTGTACGGAAGGGTACCGGGGCCAACGTCCTGACTTTC; cdr3_aa: CAWSVRKGTGANVLTF; v_call: TRBV30; d_call: .; j_call: TRBJ2-6; cdr3_length: 16; clone_size: .
cdr3_nt: TGCAGTGCTAGGTATAGCAATCAGCCCCAGCATTTT; cdr3_aa: CSARYSNQPQHF; v_call: TRBV20-1; d_call: .; j_call: TRBJ1-5; cdr3_length: 12; clone_size: few
cdr3_nt: TGTGCCAGCAGCTCCTGGGAGGGCACCACCAGAGAACAGCCCCAGCATTTT; cdr3_aa: CASSSWEGTTREQPQHF; v_call: TRBV28; d_call: .; j_call: TRBJ1-5; cdr3_length: 17; clone_size: .
cdr3_nt: TGTGCCATCAGGAAAGGACAGGGGGAGAATCAGCCCCAGCATTTT; cdr3_aa: CAIRKGQGENQPQHF; v_call: TRBV10-3; d_call: TRBD1; j_call: TRBJ1-5; cdr3_length: 15; clone_size: few
cdr3_nt: TGTGCCAGCACCACTAGTGTCGGGGACTTGACTGAAGCTTTCTTT; cdr3_aa: CASTTSVGDLTEAFF; v_call: TRBV7-9; d_call: .; j_call: TRBJ1-1; cdr3_length: 15; clone_size: .
cdr3_nt: TGCAGTGCCTCTACAAGCAGACTAGCGGGGAACCAAGAGACCCAGTACTTC; cdr3_aa: CSASTSRLAGNQETQYF; v_call: TRBV20-1; d_call: TRBD2; j_call: TRBJ2-5; cdr3_length: 17; clone_size: many
cdr3_nt: TGTGCCAGCAGCGTAGGTACGGGAATTTACGATGAGCAGTACTTC; cdr3_aa: CASSVGTGIYDEQYF; v_call: TRBV9; d_call: .; j_call: TRBJ2-7; cdr3_length: 15; clone_size: .
cdr3_nt: TGTGCCAGCAGTGAACTGGTGAACACTGAAGCTTTCTTT; cdr3_aa: CASSELVNTEAFF; v_call: TRBV2; d_call: .; j_call: TRBJ1-1; cdr3_length: 13; clone_size: many
cdr3_nt: TGTGCCAGTACATCCGGCTCTGGAAACACCATATATTTT; cdr3_aa: CASTSGSGNTIYF; v_call: TRBV6-1; d_call: .; j_call: TRBJ1-3; cdr3_length: 13; clone_size: .
cdr3_nt: TGTGCCAGCAGTGAAGCTAATAAGCAGTACTTC; cdr3_aa: CASSEANKQYF; v_call: TRBV2; d_call: .; j_call: TRBJ2-7; cdr3_length: 11; clone_size: few